The rows below give T cell receptor beta chains drawn from one sample of a study of Tregs in tolerant kidney transplant recipients. TCRdb keeps only in-frame clones here, not all; method: immunoSEQ multiplex PCR. The table includes about 61,000 clones, roughly 85% detected once. Specimen: Tregs from blood, collected before the transplant. The receptors come from a human donor who received a combined kidney and bone marrow transplant. CDR3s leave out the opening cysteine and the closing phenylalanine or tryptophan.

V gene	J gene	CDR3 protein
TRBV5-6	TRBJ1-6	ASSPGWEPLH
TRBV11-2	TRBJ1-2	ASSLLGASGYT
TRBV7-2	TRBJ1-1	ASSPPGRTGVIEAF
TRBV6-5	TRBJ2-7	ASSTTGPSYEQY
TRBV14	TRBJ2-3	ASSQSSQTQY
TRBV6-6	TRBJ2-5	ASSSEREGQETQY
TRBV19	TRBJ2-3	ASSIRDTYSTDTQY
TRBV5-1	TRBJ2-3	ASTGLAGSGGDTQY
TRBV19	TRBJ2-3	ASSVGQTSDTQY
TRBV9	TRBJ2-7	ASSPRLGGYEQY
TRBV5-1	TRBJ1-3	ASSLAGAASGNTIY
TRBV5-4	TRBJ2-3	ASSLGLAGFTDTQY
TRBV30	TRBJ2-5	AWSVRLASRETQY
TRBV6-6	TRBJ2-7	ASSYSSYEQY
TRBV12-5	TRBJ2-5	ASGLGGPWETQY
TRBV9	TRBJ2-3	ASSAVYDTQY
TRBV6-5	TRBJ2-3	ASSDRDQQY
TRBV11-2	TRBJ2-1	ASSKGTSGGDEQF
TRBV11-2	TRBJ2-7	ASSPGQLAGGLYEQY
TRBV28	TRBJ1-3	ASSPPAGRGNTIY
TRBV7-2	TRBJ2-3	ASSSRTSGRTDTQY
TRBV11-2	TRBJ2-6	ASSRRQGASGANVLT
TRBV30	TRBJ2-7	AWSSGRDRYEQY
TRBV6-5	TRBJ2-7	ASSPQGQTYEQY
TRBV11-1	TRBJ2-5	ASSLRRISETQY
TRBV5-6	TRBJ1-5	ASTLSLFRDSNQPQH
TRBV10-3	TRBJ2-3	AGGAGGPHDTQY
TRBV5-1	TRBJ1-2	ASSLAPQGGRHGYT
TRBV16	TRBJ1-2	ASRRDRANYGYT
TRBV5-1	TRBJ1-2	ASSSDRSSFYGYT
TRBV10-3	TRBJ2-3	AISTGTGGPDTQY
TRBV7-9	TRBJ2-7	ASRSDRGLGEQY
TRBV10-3	TRBJ2-7	ATGLAGGSVPYEQY
TRBV29-1	TRBJ1-2	SVALMVGAYGYT
TRBV11-2	TRBJ2-3	ASSPGPAGRDTQY
TRBV20-1	TRBJ2-5	SVRRGETQY
TRBV19	TRBJ1-1	ASSIAGDTEAF
TRBV11-2	TRBJ2-5	ASSAWTSQETQY
TRBV19	TRBJ2-7	ASSIDLTSDTEQY
TRBV15	TRBJ1-5	ATSSGGLNQPQH